This is a list of T cell receptor beta chains from one sample in a study of Ad26.COV2.S vaccination and SARS-CoV-2 variants. Sequenced by immunoSEQ multiplex PCR; TCRdb stores in-frame clones only, minus some. The sample contains around 300,000 clones, about 87% of which appear only once. The sample in question was peripheral blood, obtained in a trial of Ad26.COV2.S vaccine versus placebo. Every receptor here comes from a person between 18 and 60 years old who received the Ad26.COV2.S COVID-19 vaccine or a placebo. Both conserved end residues are part of each CDR3. D genes are given only for firm matches. Clone sizes are given selectively: once, few, many, or a class where the clone is expanded.

V	size	D	J	DNA	CDR3
TRBV28	NA	NA	TRBJ2-7	TGTGCCAGCAGCCCCCGGCGGAGTTCCTACGAGCAGTACTTC	CASSPRRSSYEQYF
TRBV27	NA	NA	TRBJ2-1	TGTGCCAGCAGTTTACTAGGGCAGCCCACGTTCTTC	CASSLLGQPTFF
TRBV18	NA	NA	TRBJ2-3	TGTGCCAGCTCATCGGTCAACCCCAGGGGCCGCACCACAGATACGCAGTATTTT	CASSSVNPRGRTTDTQYF
TRBV4-1	NA	NA	TRBJ1-2	TGCGCCAGCAGCCAACTCGGGGGGTTCAGCTATGGCTACACCTTC	CASSQLGGFSYGYTF
TRBV15	NA	NA	TRBJ2-2	TGTGCCACCAGCAGAGACTGGGAAACCGGGGAGCTGTTTTTT	CATSRDWETGELFF
TRBV30	NA	TRBD1	TRBJ2-7	TGTGCCTGGACGACAGGGGGCCTCTACGAGCAGTACTTC	CAWTTGGLYEQYF
TRBV30	NA	NA	TRBJ1-1	TGTGCCTGGAGTGTACGCTTGAACACTGAAGCTTTCTTT	CAWSVRLNTEAFF
TRBV4-3	few	NA	TRBJ2-7	TGCGCCAGCAGCCAAGACTCACCCGGGGAGCAGTACTTC	CASSQDSPGEQYF
TRBV9	NA	TRBD1	TRBJ1-1	TGTGCCAGCAGCCAGGGACAGATGAACACTGAAGCTTTCTTT	CASSQGQMNTEAFF
TRBV3-1/TRBV3-2	NA	TRBD2	TRBJ2-1	TGTGCCAGCAGCCAAGATAGTAACCTACTAGCGGGTGGCTCCTACAATGAGCAGTTCTTC	CASSQDSNLLAGGSYNEQFF
TRBV7-2	once	NA	TRBJ1-2	TGTGCCAGCAGCTTATCGGTCCAGGAAAACTATGGCTACACCTTC	CASSLSVQENYGYTF
TRBV7-9	few	NA	TRBJ1-1	TGTGCCAGCAGCTTACGACCAACTGAAGCTTTCTTT	CASSLRPTEAFF
TRBV7-9	NA	NA	TRBJ2-2	TGTGCCAGCAGCTTAGTGACGGGGGAGCTGTTTTTT	CASSLVTGELFF
TRBV6-2/TRBV6-3	NA	NA	TRBJ2-3	TGTGCCAGCAGCCTATTGGGCACAGATACGCAGTATTTT	CASSLLGTDTQYF
TRBV27	NA	NA	TRBJ1-2	TGTGCCAGCAGTTTACGTACAGGGACATTTAACTATGGCTACACCTTC	CASSLRTGTFNYGYTF
TRBV21-1	NA	NA	TRBJ1-1	TGTGCCAGACCACCGAACACTGAAGCTTTCTTT	CARPPNTEAFF
TRBV14	NA	TRBD1	TRBJ1-1	TGTGCCAGCAGCACCCGGACAGGTGTTGGGGGGAACACTGAAGCTTTCTTT	CASSTRTGVGGNTEAFF
TRBV12-3/TRBV12-4	medium-sized	NA	TRBJ1-1	TGTGCCAGCAGTTGGAATAATGAAGCTTTCTTT	CASSWNNEAFF
TRBV10-3	once	NA	TRBJ1-1	TGTGCCATCAGTGAGTCGAAAGCACAGCTGAACACTGAAGCTTTCTTT	CAISESKAQLNTEAFF
TRBV7-9	NA	TRBD1	TRBJ2-2	TGTGCCAGCTTCGGGACAGTACGAACCTCGAACACCGGGGAGCTGTTTTTT	CASFGTVRTSNTGELFF
TRBV5-5	NA	NA	TRBJ2-5	TGTGCCAGCAGCTTTGGGGCTCAAGAGACCCAGTACTTC	CASSFGAQETQYF
TRBV5-5	NA	NA	TRBJ1-4	TGTGCCAGCAGCTTGTTCTTAGTAGGGGGAAATGAAAAACTGTTTTTT	CASSLFLVGGNEKLFF
TRBV6-5	NA	NA	TRBJ1-2	TGTGCCAGCAGTTACTCAGGAGACTTCTATGGCTACACCTTC	CASSYSGDFYGYTF
TRBV28	NA	NA	TRBJ1-2	TGTGCCAGCAGTTTTGGACTATATGGCTACACCTTC	CASSFGLYGYTF
TRBV9	NA	NA	TRBJ2-1	TGTGCCAGCAGCGTAGAGGGTTACTCCTACAATGAGCAGTTCTTC	CASSVEGYSYNEQFF
TRBV5-5	NA	NA	TRBJ2-2	TGTGCCAGCAGCCGACAGGTTTCGGACACCGGGGAGCTGTTTTTT	CASSRQVSDTGELFF
TRBV15	few	TRBD2	TRBJ2-7	TGTGCCACCAGCTGGACTAGCGACCACTTCGAGCAGTACTTC	CATSWTSDHFEQYF
TRBV7-3	NA	NA	TRBJ2-3	TGTGCCAGCAGCTTACTACAGGGTCGAGGGGCAGATACGCAGTATTTT	CASSLLQGRGADTQYF
TRBV6-4	NA	TRBD2	TRBJ2-2	TGTGCCAGCAGGGGGAGGGAGAGCACCGGGGAGCTGTTTTTT	CASRGRESTGELFF
TRBV19	NA	NA	TRBJ2-3	TGTGCCAGTAGTAGCCTTGGAGATACGCAGTATTTT	CASSSLGDTQYF
TRBV20-1	NA	NA	TRBJ1-2	TGCAGTGCTTCTGGGACTGGGGCAGAAACCTTC	CSASGTGAETF
TRBV6-5	NA	NA	TRBJ2-1	TGTGCCAGCAGTTACAGGCGGGGCCTCTACAATGAGCAGTTCTTC	CASSYRRGLYNEQFF
TRBV19	once	NA	TRBJ2-5	TGTGCCAGCCGACAGAAGGGAGGAGAGACCCAGTACTTC	CASRQKGGETQYF